This passage covers 9 T cell receptor beta chains from one sample sequenced in a study of identical twins. TCRdb re-called the 5' RACE reads through MiXCR, storing one row per CDR3 protein. The sample comprises around 250,000 distinct CDR3 sequences, over 5% of which are singletons, and more than 14% rests with the top ten. These data were also reused for a study on T cells expressing NK-cell markers.

What was sequenced was CD8+ T cells sorted from blood. These TCRs come from a woman younger than 35 in good health.

This clonotype was counted a few times. The chain has TRBV12-3 or TRBV12-4 and TRBJ2-7; D assignment may be TRBD1 or TRBD2 (6 bases each). CDR3 length: 15 residues. V shed 3 bases and J shed 4 bases, with 16 bases lying between them. The chain's CDR3 is CASSFGGPQGYEQYF. CDR3 in DNA: TGTGCCAGCAGTTTTGGGGGGCCCCAAGGATACGAGCAGTACTTC.

This clonotype was seen a handful of times. V usage is TRBV12-3 or TRBV12-4 and J usage is TRBJ1-2, with 11 bases that match TRBD1. The V segment lost 8 bases and the J segment 7 bases; nucleotides outside the gene matches: 9. This CDR3 has 14 residues. The CDR3 coding sequence is TGTGCCAGCCATCTTCCGGGGACAGGGGGTGGCTACACCTTC. This gives the protein CASHLPGTGGGYTF.

This clonotype has more than one count but fewer than ten. This chain joins TRBV4-1 and TRBJ2-2, with D uncertain. The CDR3 totals 14 residues. V was shortened by 4 bases and J by 3 bases, with 9 bases between the two germline ends. The germline gives CDR1 MGHRA, CDR2 YSYEKL. The CDR3: CASSRTLYTGELFF. The CDR3 region has the DNA TGCGCCAGCAGCCGCACGTTGTACACCGGGGAGCTGTTTTTT.

This clonotype was seen more than once but under ten times. The rearrangement uses TRBV7-3 and TRBJ1-6, with D possibly matching TRBD1 (5 bases). This CDR3 contains 14 residues. The V gene lost 5 bases and the J gene lost 7 bases, with 12 bases spanning the gap. The germline V gene has CDR1 SGHTA and CDR2 FQGTGA. CDR3 amino acids: CASSVGLANSPLHF. The CDR3 DNA sequence: TGTGCCAGCAGCGTGGGACTGGCAAATTCACCCCTCCACTTT. Looking up the rest from reference TRBV7-3 and TRBJ1-6 gives the full variable domain: GAGVSQTPSNKVTEKGKYVELRCDPISGHTALYWYRQSLGQGPEFLIYFQGTGAADDSGLPNDRFFAVRPEGSVSTLKIQRTERGDSAVYLCASSVGLANSPLHFGNGTRLTVT.

This clonotype showed up many times. This rearrangement joins TRBV29-1 to TRBJ1-2; 10 bases match TRBD1. The CDR3 covers 13 residues. Trimming at V came to 2 bases and at J to 7 bases, leaving 4 bases not matched to a gene. The germline V gene encodes CDR1 SQVTM and CDR2 ANQGSEA. CDR3 in amino acids: CSVERQGAAGYTF. The DNA for the CDR3 is TGCAGCGTTGAAAGACAGGGGGCCGCTGGCTACACCTTC. Based on the CDR3 plus reference TRBV29-1 and TRBJ1-2, the full variable domain is SAVISQKPSRDICQRGTSLTIQCQVDSQVTMMFWYRQQPGQSLTLIATANQGSEATYESGFVIDKFPISRPNLTFSTLTVSNMSPEDSSIYLCSVERQGAAGYTFGSGTRLTVV.

This clonotype was detected many times. The chain links TRBV4-1 to TRBJ2-7; D is unclear. Germline CDR1 MGHRA, CDR2 YSYEKL. CDR3 length: 13 amino acids. Trimming left V 4 bases short and J 7 bases short, with 14 bases between. DNA of the CDR3: TGCGCCAGCAGCCTCGGGCCCCGAGAAGAGCAGTACTTC. Protein product: CASSLGPREEQYF.

The sample holds a few counts of this clonotype. The chain uses TRBV2 and TRBJ1-5, with D uncertain. V lost 1 base to trimming and J lost 7 bases, with 8 bases between them. CDR3 size: 13 residues. Germline lookup yields CDR1 SNHLY and CDR2 FYNNEI. CDR3 coding DNA: TGTGCCAGCAGTGAAGGCGGGCGGCAGCCCCAGCATTTT. Encoded protein: CASSEGGRQPQHF.

This clonotype occurred a few times. This chain joins TRBV10-1 and TRBJ2-3, with D perhaps matching TRBD2 (6 bases). The ends were cut back, 6 bases at V and 8 bases at J, with 21 bases in the middle. This CDR3 has 15 residues. CDR1 WNHNN and CDR2 SYGVQD come from the germline V gene (reference sequence). CDR3 amino acids: CASSKRLGTFATQYF. CDR3 sequence (DNA): TGCGCCAGCAGCAAACGACTGGGGACTTTCGCTACGCAGTATTTT.

This chain joins TRBV12-3 or TRBV12-4 and TRBJ2-3; D may correspond to TRBD1 or TRBD2 (5 bases each). There are 11 residues in the CDR3. V was shortened by 0 bases and J by 15 bases, with 10 bases between the two germline ends. The CDR3 DNA is TGTGCCAGCAGTTTAGCCGGGGACCAATATTTT. It is translated as CASSLAGDQYF.